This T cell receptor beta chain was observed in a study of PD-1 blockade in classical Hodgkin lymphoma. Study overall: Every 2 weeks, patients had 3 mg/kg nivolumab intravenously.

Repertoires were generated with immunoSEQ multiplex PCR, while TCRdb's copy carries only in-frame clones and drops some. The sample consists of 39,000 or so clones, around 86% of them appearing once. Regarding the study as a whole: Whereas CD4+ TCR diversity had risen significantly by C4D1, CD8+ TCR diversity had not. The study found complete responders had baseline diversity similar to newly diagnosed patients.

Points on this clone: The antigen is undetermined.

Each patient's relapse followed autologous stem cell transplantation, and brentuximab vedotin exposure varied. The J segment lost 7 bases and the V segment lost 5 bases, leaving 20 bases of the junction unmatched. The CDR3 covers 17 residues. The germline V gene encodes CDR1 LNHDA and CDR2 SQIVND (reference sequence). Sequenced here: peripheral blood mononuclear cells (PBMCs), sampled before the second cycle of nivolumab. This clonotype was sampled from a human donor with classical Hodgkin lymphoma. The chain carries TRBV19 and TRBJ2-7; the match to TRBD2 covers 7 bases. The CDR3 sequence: CASSPSPQRGPRGEQYF. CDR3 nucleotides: TGTGCCAGTAGTCCCTCCCCTCAGCGGGGCCCTAGAGGGGAGCAGTACTTC.